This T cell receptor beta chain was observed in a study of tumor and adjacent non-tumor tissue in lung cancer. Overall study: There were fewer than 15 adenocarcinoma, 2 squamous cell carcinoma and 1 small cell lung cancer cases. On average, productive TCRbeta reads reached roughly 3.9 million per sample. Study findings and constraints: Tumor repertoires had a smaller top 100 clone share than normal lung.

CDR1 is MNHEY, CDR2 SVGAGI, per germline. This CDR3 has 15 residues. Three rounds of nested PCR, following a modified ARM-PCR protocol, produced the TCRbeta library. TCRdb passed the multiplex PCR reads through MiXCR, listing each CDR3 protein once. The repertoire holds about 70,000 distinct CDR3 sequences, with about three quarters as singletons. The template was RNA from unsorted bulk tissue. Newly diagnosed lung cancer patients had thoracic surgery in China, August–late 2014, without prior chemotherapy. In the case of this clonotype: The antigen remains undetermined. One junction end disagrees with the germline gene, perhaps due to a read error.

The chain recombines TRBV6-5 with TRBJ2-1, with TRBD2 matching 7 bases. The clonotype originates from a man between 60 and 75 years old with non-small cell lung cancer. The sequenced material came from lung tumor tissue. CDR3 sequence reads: CASSYSKWEGNEHFF. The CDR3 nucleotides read TGTGCCAGCAGTTACTCGAAATGGGAGGGGAATGAGCACTTCTTC.